A single sample gave rise to the 17 T cell receptor beta chains below, sequenced in a study of T cell repertoires in ileal Crohn's disease. Sequencing was performed with immunoSEQ multiplex PCR; in TCRdb, only in-frame clones are kept and a portion is missing. The repertoire holds approximately 5,000 clones, with around 80% as singletons. Sample: ileal tissue. All receptors derive from an adult with Crohn's disease.

The gene calls are TRBV29-1 and TRBJ1-2, with 8 nucleotides matching TRBD1. CDR3 length: 14 residues. V shed 4 bases, J shed 4 bases, and the junction held 8 bases outside the gene matches. From germline, CDR1 is SQVTM and CDR2 ANQGSEA. The CDR3 nucleotides read TGCAGCGTTGTATCGGGGGGACAGGCCTATGGCTACACCTTC. Its translation is CSVVSGGQAYGYTF.

The V call is TRBV20-1, the J call TRBJ1-6; D unresolved. This CDR3 region has 11 residues. CDR1 DFQATT and CDR2 SNEGSKA come from the germline V gene (reference sequence). Trimming pared 5 bases from V and 6 bases from J, leaving 5 bases between. DNA for the CDR3: TGCAGTGCTGGGCTTAATTCACCCCTCCACTTT. Translating gives CSAGLNSPLHF.

This clone was seen only once. This CDR3 reads CASSDLFGANVLTF. CDR3 in DNA: TGTGCCAGCAGTGACCTCTTTGGGGCCAACGTCCTGACTTTC. The chain joins TRBV6-4 to TRBJ2-6; D gene uncertain. The length of the CDR3 is 14 residues. Trimming stripped 2 bases from V and 3 bases from J, with 5 bases between. Germline CDR1 and CDR2: MRHNA and SNTAGT.

This clone has only one observation. The chain is built from TRBV4-1 and TRBJ1-2; maybe TRBD1 (6 bases). Trimming removed 7 bases from V and 4 bases from J, with 13 bases in between. CDR1 MGHRA and CDR2 YSYEKL come from the germline V gene. The CDR3 runs 13 residues. The CDR3 here is CASMGGGAYGYTF. CDR3 bases: TGCGCCAGCATGGGCGGGGGGGCCTATGGCTACACCTTC.

The V and J genes are TRBV29-1 and TRBJ1-1; weak D call: TRBD1 (6 bases). Germline V gene data show CDR1 as SQVTM and CDR2 as ANQGSEA. V was pared by 0 bases and J by 4 bases, with 21 bases between. This CDR3 is 17 amino acids long. The CDR3 nucleotides read TGCAGCGTTGAAGATCCTAATCGTCGGGGGGCGAGCACTGAAGCTTTCTTT. Its protein product is CSVEDPNRRGASTEAFF.

V is TRBV7-2 and J is TRBJ2-1; D perhaps matches TRBD2 (5 bases). There are 12 residues in the CDR3. Germline CDR1 is SGHTA and CDR2 is FQGNSA. The V end lost 6 bases, the J end lost 8 bases, and 11 bases lay between the germline ends. CDR3 in amino acids: CASRLSGYEQFF. CDR3 nucleotide sequence: TGTGCCAGCAGATTAAGCGGATATGAGCAGTTCTTC.

This clone was counted a few times. V is TRBV2 and J is TRBJ2-2, with D possibly TRBD2 on 6 matching bases. Trimming removed 7 bases from V and 0 bases from J, with 9 bases in between. The CDR3 covers 14 residues. In germline, CDR1 is SNHLY, CDR2 FYNNEI. The chain's CDR3 is CASMGGANTGELFF. DNA for the CDR3: TGTGCCAGCATGGGCGGGGCGAACACCGGGGAGCTGTTTTTT.

V gene TRBV30 combines with J gene TRBJ2-7; TRBD2 might be the D (6 bases). The V end was cut by 3 bases, the J end by 7 bases, with 19 bases between. The CDR3 contains 14 residues. CDR1 and CDR2 (germline): GTSNPN, SVGIG (reference sequence). CDR3 DNA sequence: TGTGCCTGGAGGGTCCCCGGATCGGGGGAGGAGCAGTACTTC. This codes for CAWRVPGSGEEQYF.

This clone was seen a single time. The chain carries TRBV7-6 and TRBJ1-5; D unresolved. Germline V gene sequence: CDR1 SGHVS, CDR2 FNYEAQ. This CDR3 has 13 residues. Trimming pared 5 bases from V and 4 bases from J, leaving 9 bases between. CDR3 sequence: CASSANRNQPQHF. The CDR3 region has the DNA TGTGCCAGCAGCGCTAACAGAAATCAGCCCCAGCATTTT.

The CDR3 is CASGGEVHTEAFF. DNA for the CDR3: TGTGCCAGCGGCGGCGAGGTTCACACTGAAGCTTTCTTT. V usage is TRBV2 and J usage is TRBJ1-1; unclear D gene. Germline CDR1 is SNHLY and CDR2 is FYNNEI. The V end lost 8 bases, the J end lost 3 bases, and 13 bases lay between the germline ends. The CDR3 totals 13 residues.

DNA for the CDR3: TGTGCCAGCAGCCAGACAGATACGCAGTATTTT. This sequence encodes CASSQTDTQYF. V is TRBV28 and J is TRBJ2-3; D is unresolved. Trimming stripped 6 bases from V and 3 bases from J, with 4 bases between. CDR3 length: 11 amino acids. In germline, CDR1 is MDHEN, CDR2 SYDVKM.

This clone was counted between two and nine times. The V gene is TRBV19, the J gene TRBJ1-1; D not certain. Trimming removed 2 bases from V and 0 bases from J, with 7 bases in between. Germline CDR1 and CDR2: LNHDA and SQIVND (reference sequence). The length of the CDR3 is 14 residues. Written as DNA, the CDR3 is TGTGCCAGTAGTATACAGAATTTGAACACTGAAGCTTTCTTT. Its translation is CASSIQNLNTEAFF.

This chain connects TRBV27 to TRBJ1-2; D might be TRBD1 (6 bases). CDR3 size: 13 residues. Germline V CDR1 and CDR2: MNHEY, SMNVEV (reference sequence). V was shortened by 9 bases and J by 6 bases, with 17 bases between the two germline ends. The CDR3 bases are TGTGCCAGTAGTCCGGGGGGGCCAGATGGCTACACCTTC. Its translation: CASSPGGPDGYTF.

V and J are TRBV11-2 and TRBJ2-3, with D possibly being TRBD1 (6 bases). CDR1 and CDR2 from the germline V gene are SGHAT and FQNNGV. Trimming stripped 8 bases from V and 5 bases from J, with 17 bases between. This CDR3 contains 14 residues. The CDR3: CASAYRVEKDTQYF. CDR3 nucleotides: TGTGCCAGCGCCTACAGGGTGGAGAAAGATACGCAGTATTTT. The full variable domain, completed using reference TRBV11-2 and TRBJ2-3, is EAGVAQSPRYKIIEKRQSVAFWCNPISGHATLYWYQQILGQGPKLLIQFQNNGVVDDSQLPKDRFSAERLKGVDSTLKIQPAKLEDSAVYLCASAYRVEKDTQYFGPGTRLTVL.

The CDR3 coding sequence is TGTGCCAGCAGTTTCACAGGGTTTCTAAGCAATCAGCCCCAGCATTTT. It yields the protein CASSFTGFLSNQPQHF. The V call is TRBV27, the J call TRBJ1-5; D possibly corresponds to TRBD1 (6 bases). The CDR3 is 16 amino acids. The germline V gene encodes CDR1 MNHEY and CDR2 SMNVEV (reference sequence). Trimming took off 3 bases at V and 1 base at J, with 13 bases between the two ends.

The V and J genes are TRBV5-1 and TRBJ2-1; maybe TRBD1 (6 bases). The length of the CDR3 is 15 residues. In germline, CDR1 is SGHRS, CDR2 YFSETQ. V lost 0 bases, J lost 5 bases, and 12 bases lay in between. CDR3 amino acids: CASSLADRSHNEQFF. CDR3 sequence (DNA): TGCGCCAGCAGCTTGGCAGACAGGAGCCACAATGAGCAGTTCTTC.

The chain joins TRBV27 to TRBJ1-2; D uncertain. This CDR3 has 15 amino acids. Germline loops: CDR1 MNHEY, CDR2 SMNVEV (reference sequence). Trimming pared 5 bases from V and 4 bases from J, leaving 17 bases between. As DNA, the CDR3 is TGTGCCAGCAGTGTTATACCGGTTGGTATCTATGGCTACACCTTC. Its translation: CASSVIPVGIYGYTF.